This paragraph covers one T cell receptor beta chain sequence. Original methodology: Reference gene primer amplification gave nucleated cell count estimates. Profiled with immunoSEQ multiplex PCR; TCRdb holds only in-frame clones, not every one. V and J calls and clone size are copied from that table; D and trimming were computed from the DNA. The sample carries roughly 200,000 clones, 80% to 90% recorded once. The data are from a study of blood T cell repertoires in COVID-19. Sequenced: PBMCs or T cells enriched from blood (not recorded which). The source of this sequence is a woman aged 40 to 55 with acute COVID-19.

The CDR3 DNA reads as TGCGCCAGCAGCTTCGACAGGGCCTCCTACAATGAGCAGTTCTTC. This translates into CASSFDRASYNEQFF. The chain uses TRBV5-1 and TRBJ2-1, with 7 bases matching TRBD1. J gave up 0 bases and V 2 bases, and 2 bases lay outside the gene matches. This CDR3 spans 15 amino acids. In germline, CDR1 is SGHRS, CDR2 YFSETQ.